The TCR beta chain described here comes from a study of cytomegalovirus exposure and HLA in healthy donors. Findings and caveats of the study: A missense variant in DCLRE1C was later tied to TCR beta V- and J-gene trimming. The study designated roughly 160 TCR beta chains cytomegalovirus-associated. A highly shared variant cluster was judged a likely technical artifact.

Notes on this clone: Antigen specificity is unknown.

A multiplex PCR was run with 60 Vbeta primers and 13 Jbeta primers. This table comes from immunoSEQ multiplex PCR, and its TCRdb copy is limited to in-frame clones, with some not included. The table includes over 95,000 clones, about 78% detected once. This CDR3 spans 14 amino acids. Trimming cost V 10 bases and J 6 bases, with 19 bases left between them. The germline V gene encodes CDR1 LNHDA and CDR2 SQIVND (reference sequence). All donors participated as healthy donors of bone marrow. The chain combines TRBV19 with TRBJ1-5; tentatively, D is TRBD1 (6 bases). This receptor was taken from a middle-aged man in good health and CMV-seronegative. Sequencing was performed on PBMCs. The CDR3 bases are TGTGCCACTAAGCCTACAGGGTCAAGTCAGCCCCAGCATTTT. It is translated as CATKPTGSSQPQHF.